This T cell receptor beta chain was recovered during a study of T cells in Graves' hyperthyroidism and ophthalmopathy. This clonotype appeared many times. Clinical symptoms, serum thyroxine, TRAb, thyroid ultrasound and orbital computed tomography established diagnosis. The investigators amplified TCR beta CDR3 regions from RNA transcripts. RT-PCR in the first round (using the HTBI primer set) targeted the TCR CDR3. TCRdb recomputed calls from the multiplex PCR reads with MiXCR, one row per CDR3 protein. Altogether 500,000 to 650,000 distinct CDR3 sequences are present, about 15% being singletons, with the ten largest covering approximately 13%. Sequences were obtained from blood. The receptor comes from a woman between 50 and 59 years old with Graves' ophthalmopathy.

CDR3 coding DNA: TGTGCCAGCAGTTTAGTGTATGATGAGCAGTTCTTC. Translation: CASSLVYDEQFF. The genes are TRBV28 and TRBJ2-1; D uncertain. V lost 2 bases and J 8 bases, leaving 7 bases between the germline ends. The CDR3 totals 12 residues. In germline, CDR1 is MDHEN, CDR2 SYDVKM.